Only one count was recorded for the clone carrying this TCR beta chain. Germline-derived CDR1 and CDR2 are SNHLY and FYNNEI. V lost 1 base to trimming and J lost 7 bases; unmatched junction nucleotides: 0. This CDR3 comprises 13 residues. Sequencing used immunoSEQ multiplex PCR; TCRdb keeps in-frame clones, though not all of them. The sample comprises over 2 million clones, roughly 90% of which are singletons, and 0.37% rests with the top ten. The data belong to a study of shared clonotypes between healthy human individuals. J is TRBJ1-5 and V is TRBV2; 8 nucleotides align to TRBD1. This TCR was recovered from a man aged 18 to 30 in good health. Some clones in this sample may be carry-over from other donors' samples. Sequencing input: naive CD4+ T cells from PBMCs. The sample's subset: CD45RA+ positively selected. CDR3 residues: CASSEGTGQPQHF. The CDR3 DNA reads as TGTGCCAGCAGTGAAGGGACAGGGCAGCCCCAGCATTTT.